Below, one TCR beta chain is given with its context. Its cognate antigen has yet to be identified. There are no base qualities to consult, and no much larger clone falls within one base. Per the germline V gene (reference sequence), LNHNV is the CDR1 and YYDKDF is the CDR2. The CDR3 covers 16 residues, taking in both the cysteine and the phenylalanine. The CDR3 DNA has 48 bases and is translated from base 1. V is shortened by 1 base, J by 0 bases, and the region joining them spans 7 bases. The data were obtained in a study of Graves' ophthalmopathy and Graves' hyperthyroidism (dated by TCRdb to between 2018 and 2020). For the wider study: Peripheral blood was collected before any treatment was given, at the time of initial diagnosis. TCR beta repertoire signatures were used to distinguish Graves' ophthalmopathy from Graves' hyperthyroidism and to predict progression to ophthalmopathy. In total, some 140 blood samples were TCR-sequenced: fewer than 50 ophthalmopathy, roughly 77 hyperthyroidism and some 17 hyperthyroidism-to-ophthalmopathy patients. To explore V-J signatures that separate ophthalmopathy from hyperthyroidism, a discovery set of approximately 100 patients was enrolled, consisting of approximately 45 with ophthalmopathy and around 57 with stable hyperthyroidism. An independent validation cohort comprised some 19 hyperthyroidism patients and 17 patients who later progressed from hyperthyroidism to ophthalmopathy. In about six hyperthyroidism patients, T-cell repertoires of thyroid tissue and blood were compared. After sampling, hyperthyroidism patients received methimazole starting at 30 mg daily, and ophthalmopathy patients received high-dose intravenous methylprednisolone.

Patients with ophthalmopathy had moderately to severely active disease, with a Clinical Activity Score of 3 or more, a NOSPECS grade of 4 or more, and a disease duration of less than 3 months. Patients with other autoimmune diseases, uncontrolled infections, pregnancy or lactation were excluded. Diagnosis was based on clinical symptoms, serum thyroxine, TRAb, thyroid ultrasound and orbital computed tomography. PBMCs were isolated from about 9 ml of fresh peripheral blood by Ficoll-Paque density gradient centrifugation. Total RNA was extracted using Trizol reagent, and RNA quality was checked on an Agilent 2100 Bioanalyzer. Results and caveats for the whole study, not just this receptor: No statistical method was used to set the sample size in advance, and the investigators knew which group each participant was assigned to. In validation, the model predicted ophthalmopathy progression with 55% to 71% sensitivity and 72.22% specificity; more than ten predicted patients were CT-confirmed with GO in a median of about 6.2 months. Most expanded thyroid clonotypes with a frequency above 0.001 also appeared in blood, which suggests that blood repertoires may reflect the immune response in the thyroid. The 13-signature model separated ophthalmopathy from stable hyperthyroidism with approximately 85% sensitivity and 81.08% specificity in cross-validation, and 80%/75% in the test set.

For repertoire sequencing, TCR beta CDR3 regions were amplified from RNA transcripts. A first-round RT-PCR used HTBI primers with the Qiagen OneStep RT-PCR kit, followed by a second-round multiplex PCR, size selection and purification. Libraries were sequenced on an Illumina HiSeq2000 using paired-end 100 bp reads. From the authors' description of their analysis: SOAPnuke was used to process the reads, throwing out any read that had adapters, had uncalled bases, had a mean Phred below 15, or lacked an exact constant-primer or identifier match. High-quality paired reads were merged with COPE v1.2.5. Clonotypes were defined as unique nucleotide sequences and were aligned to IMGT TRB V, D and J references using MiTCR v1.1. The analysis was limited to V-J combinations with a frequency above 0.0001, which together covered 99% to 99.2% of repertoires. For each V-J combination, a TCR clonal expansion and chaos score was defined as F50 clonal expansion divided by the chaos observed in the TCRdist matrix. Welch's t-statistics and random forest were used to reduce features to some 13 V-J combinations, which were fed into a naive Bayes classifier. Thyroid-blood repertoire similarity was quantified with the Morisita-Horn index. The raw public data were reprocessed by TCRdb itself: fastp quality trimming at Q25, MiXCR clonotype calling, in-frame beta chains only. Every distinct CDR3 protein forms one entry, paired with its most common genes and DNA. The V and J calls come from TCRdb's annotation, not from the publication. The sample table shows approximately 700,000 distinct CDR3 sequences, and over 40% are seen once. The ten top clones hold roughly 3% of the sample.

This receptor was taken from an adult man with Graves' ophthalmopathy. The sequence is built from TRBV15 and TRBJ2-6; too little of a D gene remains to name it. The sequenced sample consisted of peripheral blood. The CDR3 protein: CATSRAGTSGANVLTF. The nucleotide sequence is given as TGTGCCACCAGCAGAGCAGGCACCTCTGGGGCCAACGTCCTGACTTTC.